This is a list of T cell receptor beta chains from one sample in a study of blood T cell repertoires in COVID-19. TCRdb's copy holds only in-frame clones and misses some; the assay was immunoSEQ multiplex PCR. This sample carries 200,000 to 250,000 clones, roughly 84% of them seen once, and the ten largest clones take 7.2%. The sample comprised PBMCs or T cells enriched from blood (not recorded which). These receptors were taken from a man between 25 and 39 years old in a cohort exposed to, infected with or recovered from COVID-19 (not recorded which). The CDR3 runs from the conserved cysteine through the conserved F or W. D genes are given only for firm matches. Size tells how often a clone was seen (once, few, many) or the class of an expanded clone, and some rows leave it out.

>TRBJ1-1|TRBV14|.|once
CASSQDSGKGTEAFF
TGTGCCAGCAGCCAAGATTCCGGGAAGGGCACTGAAGCTTTCTTT
>TRBJ2-3|TRBV27|TRBD2|once
CASSQGLALTDTQYF
TGTGCCAGCAGTCAGGGACTAGCGCTGACAGATACGCAGTATTTT
>TRBJ2-7|TRBV28|.|once
CASSCAPSFSTFPFYEQYF
TGTGCCAGCAGTTGCGCACCCTCTTTTTCCACCTTCCCTTTCTACGAGCAGTACTTC
>TRBJ2-2|TRBV2|.|.
CASSERRAQGTGELFF
TGTGCCAGCAGTGAACGCCGGGCCCAGGGCACCGGGGAGCTGTTTTTT
>TRBJ1-1|TRBV10-3|.|.
CAIRGTVNTEAFF
TGTGCCATCAGGGGGACTGTTAACACTGAAGCTTTCTTT
>TRBJ1-6|TRBV28|.|.
CASSSADSSYNSPLHF
TGTGCCAGCAGTTCTGCGGACAGCTCCTATAATTCACCCCTCCACTTT
>TRBJ2-7|TRBV25-1|TRBD1|.
CASRSMEQGASYEQYF
TGTGCCAGCAGGAGCATGGAACAGGGGGCTTCCTACGAGCAGTACTTC
>TRBJ1-3|TRBV4-1|.|.
CASSQANLGLSGNTIYF
TGCGCCAGCAGCCAAGCGAACCTCGGTTTATCTGGAAACACCATATATTTT
>TRBJ1-6|TRBV7-3|TRBD1|.
CASSSTTGGFSPLHF
TGTGCCAGCAGCTCGACGACAGGGGGCTTTTCACCCCTCCACTTT
>TRBJ1-2|TRBV4-2|.|few
CASSPDLRTANYGYTF
TGTGCCAGCAGCCCCGACCTTAGGACAGCTAACTATGGCTACACCTTC
>TRBJ2-1|TRBV19|.|.
CASSGQGGSYNEQFF
TGTGCCAGTAGTGGGCAGGGCGGCTCCTACAATGAGCAGTTCTTC
>TRBJ2-7|TRBV28|TRBD2|.
CASNPLSGRGVYEQYF
TGTGCCAGCAACCCCCTAAGCGGGAGGGGGGTCTACGAGCAGTACTTC
>TRBJ2-7|TRBV4-3|TRBD2|.
CASSHAGGASYEQYF
TGCGCCAGCAGCCATGCCGGGGGGGCTTCCTACGAGCAGTACTTC
>TRBJ2-3|TRBV24-1|TRBD2|.
CATSDYGLAGKYF
TGTGCCACCAGTGACTACGGACTAGCGGGAAAGTATTTT
>TRBJ1-5|TRBV7-8|TRBD1|.
CASSLVTGPQPQHF
TGTGCCAGCAGCTTAGTGACAGGGCCTCAGCCCCAGCATTTT
>TRBJ2-1|TRBV4-1|TRBD2|.
CASSHFLGAGGGYNEQFF
TGCGCCAGCAGCCATTTCCTGGGTGCGGGAGGGGGCTACAATGAGCAGTTCTTC
>TRBJ2-6|TRBV18|TRBD1|.
CASSTGQGAYSGANVLTF
TGTGCCAGCTCAACGGGACAGGGGGCGTACTCTGGGGCCAACGTCCTGACTTTC
>TRBJ1-2|TRBV3-1/TRBV3-2|TRBD1|.
CASSQRQGGGYTF
TGTGCCAGCAGCCAGAGACAGGGGGGTGGCTACACCTTC
>TRBJ2-7|TRBV4-1|.|.
CASSEYQRVKDEQYF
TGCGCCAGCAGCGAGTATCAGCGAGTGAAGGACGAGCAGTACTTC
>TRBJ2-6|TRBV5-1|.|.
CASKEGSGANVLTF
TGCGCCAGCAAAGAGGGTTCTGGGGCCAACGTCCTGACTTTC
>TRBJ1-6|TRBV27|TRBD1|.
CASSPYTGGQNSPLHF
TGTGCCAGCAGTCCCTACACAGGGGGCCAGAATTCACCCCTCCACTTT
>TRBJ2-2|TRBV5-1|.|.
CASSLLTNTGELFF
TGCGCCAGCAGCTTGCTTACGAACACCGGGGAGCTGTTTTTT
>TRBJ1-1|TRBV5-1|.|once
CASSLISELEAFF
TGCGCCAGCAGCTTGATTAGTGAATTGGAGGCTTTCTTT
>TRBJ2-7|TRBV24-1|.|.
CATSPGAGSKSYEQYF
TGTGCCACCAGTCCAGGGGCAGGGTCCAAATCCTACGAGCAGTACTTC
>TRBJ2-7|TRBV18|TRBD2|.
CASSPSLAGGTYEQYF
TGTGCCAGCTCACCAAGTCTAGCGGGAGGAACCTACGAGCAGTACTTC
>TRBJ1-6|TRBV9|TRBD1|.
CASSGTEFDSPLHF
TGTGCCAGTTCCGGGACAGAGTTTGATTCACCCCTCCACTTT
>TRBJ1-4|TRBV5-4|TRBD1|.
CASSFGRGNEKLFF
TGTGCCAGCAGCTTCGGCAGGGGGAATGAAAAACTGTTTTTT
>TRBJ2-4|TRBV28|TRBD1|.
CASSPRGSGNIQYF
TGTGCCAGCAGCCCCAGGGGGTCTGGGAACATTCAGTACTTC
>TRBJ2-1|TRBV6-5|TRBD2|.
CASSLTSGSDEQFF
TGTGCCAGCAGTTTGACTAGCGGGAGCGATGAGCAGTTCTTC
>TRBJ2-3|TRBV7-2|TRBD2|.
CASSLAGTSATDTQYF
TGTGCCAGCAGCTTAGCAGGGACTAGCGCCACAGATACGCAGTATTTT
>TRBJ1-1|TRBV13|.|.
CASSLHSEAFF
TGTGCCAGCAGCTTACACTCTGAAGCTTTCTTT
>TRBJ2-7|TRBV5-1|.|.
CASSLAGTYEQYF
TGCGCCAGCAGCTTGGCCGGGACCTACGAGCAGTACTTC
>TRBJ2-3|TRBV6-4|TRBD2|.
CASSDSLAGGRDTQYF
TGTGCCAGCAGTGACTCCTTAGCGGGAGGGAGAGATACGCAGTATTTT
>TRBJ2-1|TRBV24-1|TRBD2|.
CATSEPGLAGYNEQFF
TGTGCCACCAGTGAACCGGGACTAGCGGGGTACAATGAGCAGTTCTTC
>TRBJ2-2|TRBV11-3|TRBD1|.
CASSFGAGGKAGELFF
TGTGCCAGCAGCTTCGGGGCAGGGGGAAAGGCCGGGGAGCTGTTTTTT
>TRBJ1-1|TRBV6-5|TRBD1|once
CASSHSRDRASEAFF
TGTGCCAGCAGTCACTCCCGGGACAGGGCGTCTGAAGCTTTCTTT
>TRBJ1-5|TRBV12-2|.|.
CASRPTRPRVGFDQPQHF
TGTGCAAGTCGCCCCACCCGCCCCAGGGTTGGGTTTGATCAGCCCCAGCATTTT
>TRBJ2-7|TRBV6-5|TRBD2|once
CASRTHSGRDYEQYF
TGTGCCAGCAGAACCCACAGCGGGAGGGACTACGAGCAGTACTTC
>TRBJ1-2|TRBV27|.|.
CASSLFGVGYTF
TGTGCCAGCAGTTTATTCGGAGTTGGCTACACCTTC
>TRBJ2-5|TRBV18|TRBD2|.
CASSRTLAGEETQYF
TGTGCCAGCTCACGAACCCTAGCGGGGGAAGAGACCCAGTACTTC
>TRBJ1-1|TRBV19|.|.
CASKIGEGTEAFF
TGTGCCAGTAAAATCGGGGAGGGCACTGAAGCTTTCTTT
>TRBJ2-4|TRBV7-2|.|.
CASSTRSRDTKNIQYF
TGTGCCAGCAGCACTAGGAGCCGGGACACCAAAAACATTCAGTACTTC
>TRBJ2-2|TRBV29-1|TRBD2|.
CSVHRSGSSTGELFF
TGCAGCGTCCACCGTAGCGGGAGTAGCACCGGGGAGCTGTTTTTT
>TRBJ2-3|TRBV7-3|.|.
CASSLGDWLTDTQYF
TGTGCCAGCAGCTTGGGGGACTGGCTGACAGATACGCAGTATTTT
>TRBJ1-3|TRBV13|.|.
CASSWGSGNTIYF
TGTGCCAGCAGCTGGGGCAGTGGAAACACCATATATTTT
>TRBJ1-6|TRBV15|.|once
CATSRDSYYNSPLHF
TGTGCCACCAGCAGGGACAGCTACTATAATTCACCCCTCCACTTT
>TRBJ2-5|TRBV10-3|TRBD1|.
CATRTGIQETQYF
TGTGCCACTCGGACAGGGATACAAGAGACCCAGTACTTC
>TRBJ2-5|TRBV4-3|.|.
CASSQGAKTVLPQYF
TGCGCCAGCAGCCAGGGGGCCAAAACGGTTCTTCCCCAGTACTTC
>TRBJ2-1|TRBV24-1|TRBD1|.
CATSLQGAGDEQFF
TGTGCCACCAGTTTACAGGGGGCAGGCGATGAGCAGTTCTTC
>TRBJ1-3|TRBV18|.|.
CASSPPTGVGNTIYF
TGTGCCAGCTCACCACCGACCGGGGTTGGAAACACCATATATTTT
>TRBJ1-6|TRBV28|.|.
CASSSGGILNSPLHF
TGTGCCAGCAGTTCCGGCGGCATACTTAATTCACCCCTCCACTTT